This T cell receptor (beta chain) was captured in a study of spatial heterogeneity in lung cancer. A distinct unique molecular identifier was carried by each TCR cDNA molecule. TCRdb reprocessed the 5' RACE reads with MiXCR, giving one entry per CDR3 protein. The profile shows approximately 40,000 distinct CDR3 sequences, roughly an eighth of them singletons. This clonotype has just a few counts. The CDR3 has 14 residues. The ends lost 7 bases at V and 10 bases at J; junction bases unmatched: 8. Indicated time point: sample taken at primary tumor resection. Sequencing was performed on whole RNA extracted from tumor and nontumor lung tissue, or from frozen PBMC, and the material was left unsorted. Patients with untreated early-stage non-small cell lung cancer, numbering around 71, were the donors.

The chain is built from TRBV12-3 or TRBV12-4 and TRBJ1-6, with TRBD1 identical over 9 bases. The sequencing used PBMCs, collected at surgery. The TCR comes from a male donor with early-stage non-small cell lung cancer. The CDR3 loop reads CASTLQGAESPLHF. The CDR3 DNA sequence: TGTGCCAGCACTCTACAGGGGGCGGAATCACCCCTCCACTTT.